This TCR beta chain is drawn from a study of T cell responses to AZD1222 COVID-19 vaccine (dated by TCRdb to 2020 to 2023). About the investigation overall: A total of 233 trial participants underwent TCR sequencing, of whom 207 received two doses of AZD1222 and 26 received two doses of the MenACWY control vaccine. Trial participants were enrolled into age subgroups of 18-55, 56-69 and 70-plus years, which contained about 160, 30 and 59 TCR-sequenced participants, respectively.

The paper as a whole reports these results and caveats: The vaccine-associated CD4 TCRs covered the entire spike protein, and the dominant responses fell in regions 160-218 and 743-854. The 56-69-year group was small, and its depth increase did not reach significance, likely because of low power. Because no samples from the day 14 peak response were available, repertoires could be characterized only after the peak T cell response. Nearly half of unique spike-specific TCRs reportedly recognized epitopes outside regions mutated in the B.1.351 and B.1.1.7 variants. A significant rise in spike-specific TCR breadth and depth was observed after two AZD1222 doses relative to day 0 and relative to MenACWY recipients. Only a handful of AZD1222 recipients were SARS-CoV-2 seropositive at baseline, limiting conclusions about previously exposed vaccinees. Participants were mostly white British, with more females than males. The authors suggested clonal diversity may have been underestimated.

The CDR3 regions of human TCRbeta chains were analyzed by immunosequencing. On the authors' methods: Repertoire TCRs were matched against a reference library of SARS-CoV-2-specific TCRs generated with the MIRA antigen-specificity platform. Breadth was defined as the fraction of unique TCRs that were SARS-CoV-2-associated, and depth was defined as the fraction of total T cells that were SARS-CoV-2-associated. Each spike-specific TCR was assigned to its reactive spike region and to a CD4 or CD8 class using the MIRA data. Log10-transformed breadth and depth values were compared by one-way ANOVA with Sidak's multiple comparisons tests. Entries here come from immuneACCESS through TCRdb and include only in-frame sequences with V and J called. Some clones fail to appear in such tables; in the studies checked, an unresolved V gene covers under half of the shortfall, and the cause of the remainder is unknown. From that table come the V and J calls and clone size; the DNA was used to work out D and trimming. The sample contains about 150,000 clones, 90% to 95% of them found a single time. The leading ten clones occupy more than 0.9% of the sample.

The time point label, read with the paper, signifies: about 28 days (+/-7) after the second vaccine dose. AZD1222 recipients given second doses at about 4 weeks or at about 12 weeks were pooled, since spike-specific TCR depth and breadth were not found to differ between the two schedules. The vaccinee samples were drawn from two UK trials, COV001 and COV002, one of which was a single-blind randomized controlled phase 2/3 trial testing AZD1222 (ChAdOx1 nCoV-19) in healthy adults. Trial participant PBMC samples were collected at day 0 and day 28 after the second dose for TCRbeta chain sequencing. To note about this clone: It lacks a known antigen. No much larger clone is present one base from it, and per-base qualities are unavailable.

The sequence was obtained from an adult who received the AZD1222 COVID-19 vaccine. Sample: peripheral blood, taken 28 days after the second AZD1222 dose.

The CDR3 amino acid sequence is: CSASTGGSRRAQYF. The nucleotide sequence reads as follows: TGCAGTGCTAGTACAGGGGGCTCTCGCCGGGCGCAGTATTTT. This receptor chain uses TRBV20-1 and TRBJ2-3; TRBD1 lines up with 9 middle nucleotides. Spanning cysteine to phenylalanine, the CDR3 consists of 14 amino acids. Only the CDR3 DNA stays, 42 bases, in frame from base 1. The germline V end is reduced by 3 bases and the J end by 10 bases; junction bases left unmatched: 11. CDR1 DFQATT and CDR2 SNEGSKA are derived from the germline V gene (reference sequence).